This passage covers 16 T cell receptor beta chains from one sample sequenced in a study of cytomegalovirus exposure and HLA in healthy donors. Researchers ran the PCR with 60 Vbeta and 13 Jbeta primers. Sequenced by immunoSEQ multiplex PCR; TCRdb stores in-frame clones only, minus some. This table has 200,000 or so clones, roughly 80% appearing once. Sequences were obtained from PBMCs. The receptors were gathered from a man younger than 40 in good health and CMV-seronegative.

The V call is TRBV29-1, the J call TRBJ1-1; the match to TRBD1 covers 10 bases. The ends lost 5 bases at V and 9 bases at J; junction bases unmatched: 3. In germline, CDR1 is SQVTM, CDR2 ANQGSEA. The length of the CDR3 is 11 residues. CDR3 sequence reads: CSVTGQGQAFF. The CDR3 nucleotides are TGCAGCGTTACGGGACAGGGGCAAGCTTTCTTT.

The chain carries TRBV28 and TRBJ2-5; 11 nucleotides agree with TRBD1. The DNA end is more similar to TRBJ2-7, so the J call may be wrong. The germline V gene encodes CDR1 MDHEN and CDR2 SYDVKM. This CDR3 has 15 residues. In DNA form, the CDR3 reads TGTGCCAGCAGTTTACCCGGACAGGGGGCGTACGAGCAGTACTTC. Translation gives CASSLPGQGAYEQYF.

The rearrangement joins TRBV28 to TRBJ2-2; D possibly corresponds to TRBD1 (6 bases). The CDR3 runs 15 residues. Germline assignment: CDR1 MDHEN and CDR2 SYDVKM. Trimming pared 6 bases from V and 3 bases from J, leaving 14 bases between. This chain's CDR3 is CASSPGDWYTGELFF. Here the CDR3 DNA reads TGTGCCAGCAGCCCAGGGGATTGGTACACCGGGGAGCTGTTTTTT.

The chain has TRBV27 and TRBJ2-7; no reliable D call. The germline CDR1 and CDR2 sequences are MNHEY and SMNVEV (reference sequence). This CDR3 is 10 amino acids long. V shed 8 bases and J shed 8 bases, with 10 bases lying between them. The CDR3 DNA follows: TGTGCCAGCCCCTTGTTCCAGCAGTACTTC. Protein sequence: CASPLFQQYF.

This clone was detected once. The CDR3 DNA is TGTGCCAGCAGCTTAGTACTATCCACCGGGGAGCTGTTTTTT. Amino acid sequence: CASSLVLSTGELFF. The gene calls are TRBV7-8 and TRBJ2-2; D unclear. The CDR3 spans 14 residues. Germline V gene lookup returns CDR1 SGHVS and CDR2 FQNEAQ. V lost 1 base to trimming and J lost 4 bases, with 7 bases between them.

This chain joins TRBV5-1 and TRBJ2-2; 15 positions match TRBD2. The germline CDR1 and CDR2 sequences are SGHRS and YFSETQ. The CDR3 loop spans 19 amino acids. After removal of 3 bases from V and 7 bases from J, the junction contained 13 bases not matched to a gene. CDR3 loop: CASSSPGTSGGTVVGELFF. CDR3 sequence (DNA): TGCGCCAGCAGCTCCCCCGGGACTAGCGGGGGGACCGTTGTCGGGGAGCTGTTTTTT.

The CDR3 region is CAISVSGLASQPQHF. The CDR3 DNA is TGTGCCATCAGTGTATCCGGACTAGCATCACAGCCCCAGCATTTT. The chain uses TRBV10-3 and TRBJ1-5; D uncertain. This CDR3 comprises 15 residues. Germline CDR1 is ENHRY and CDR2 is SYGVKD. Trimming left V 4 bases short and J 7 bases short, with 17 bases between.

The CDR3 sequence is CASSLRGTYEQYF. In DNA form, the CDR3 reads TGTGCCAGCAGTTTGCGGGGTACCTACGAGCAGTACTTC. The chain joins TRBV28 to TRBJ2-7; possible D gene TRBD2, 6 bases. CDR1 is MDHEN, CDR2 SYDVKM, per germline. The CDR3 extends over 13 amino acids. With 3 bases removed from V and 2 bases from J, the gap between germline ends came to 8 bases.

This clone came up once. The chain uses TRBV18 and TRBJ2-1; D unclear. Germline V lookup: CDR1 KGHSH, CDR2 LQKENI. With 2 bases removed from V and 6 bases from J, the gap between germline ends came to 17 bases. The length of the CDR3 is 16 residues. The CDR3 region has the DNA TGTGCCAGCTCACCAACCGTAATAGCTTCAGTCAATGAGCAGTTCTTC. Encoded protein: CASSPTVIASVNEQFF.

The gene calls are TRBV6-1 and TRBJ2-3; D possibly corresponds to TRBD1 (6 bases). The CDR3 contains 14 residues. V dropped 7 bases and J dropped 2 bases, with 13 bases sitting between them. From germline, CDR1 is MNHNS and CDR2 SASEGT. DNA for the CDR3: TGTGCCAGCACCGAGGGGGATTTCACAGATACGCAGTATTTT. It translates to CASTEGDFTDTQYF.

Remarks on this clone: A read error may produce the germline difference seen at one junction end. Additional DNA sequences in this sample encode the identical CDR3. The chain uses TRBV5-4 and TRBJ2-6; TRBD1 agrees at 8 bases. CDR3 length: 18 amino acids. The germline V gene has CDR1 SGHNT and CDR2 YYREEE (reference sequence). The CDR3 here is CASSLVGQGAGGASVLTF. The CDR3 coding sequence is TGTGCCAGCAGCTTGGTGGGGCAGGGGGCGGGTGGGGCCAGCGTCCTGACTTTC.

This chain links TRBV6-4 with TRBJ1-3, with 9 bases that match TRBD1. The CDR3 extends over 15 amino acids. Germline V gene sequence: CDR1 MRHNA, CDR2 SNTAGT. V was pared by 8 bases and J by 4 bases, with 9 bases of the junction left unmatched. Here the CDR3 reads CASPTGGPGGNTIYF. The CDR3 DNA is TGTGCCAGCCCTACAGGGGGCCCTGGGGGAAACACCATATATTTT.

This clone showed up just once. The chain couples TRBV6-1 to TRBJ1-3, with 9 bases matching TRBD1. With 4 bases clipped from V and 0 bases from J, the junction kept 4 bases outside the gene matches. Germline V gene data show CDR1 as MNHNS and CDR2 as SASEGT. The CDR3 length is 16 residues. Written as DNA, the CDR3 is TGTGCCAGCAGTGGATTACAGGGGGCCTCTGGAAACACCATATATTTT. It specifies CASSGLQGASGNTIYF.

The chain uses TRBV7-2 and TRBJ1-1, with 8 bases fitting TRBD1. The CDR3 consists of 16 residues. After removal of 5 bases from V and 7 bases from J, the junction contained 15 bases not matched to a gene. CDR1 and CDR2 (germline): SGHTA, FQGNSA. CDR3 protein: CASSAQYRGNNGEAFF. CDR3 bases: TGTGCCAGCAGCGCCCAATACAGGGGGAATAATGGTGAAGCTTTCTTT.

For this clone: A read error may produce the germline difference seen at one junction end. The chain joins TRBV7-9 to TRBJ1-1, with TRBD1 matching over 7 bases. The length of the CDR3 is 17 residues. CDR1 is SEHNR and CDR2 is FQNEAQ in the germline V gene (reference sequence). DNA of the CDR3: TGTTCCAGCAGCTCGAGGACAGGCGGGCCTATGAACACTGAAGCTTTCTTT. Translating gives CSSSSRTGGPMNTEAFF. Full variable domain (outside the CDR3, taken from reference TRBV7-9 and TRBJ1-1): DTGVSQNPRHKITKRGQNVTFRCDPISEHNRLYWYRQTLGQGPEFLTYFQNEAQLEKSRLLSDRFSAERPKGSFSTLEIQRTEQGDSAMYLCSSSSRTGGPMNTEAFFGQGTRLTVV.

This clone has just a few counts. This chain links TRBV7-9 with TRBJ1-1; D gene ambiguous. The V end lost 3 bases, the J end lost 2 bases, and 10 bases lay between the germline ends. CDR3 length: 14 residues. CDR1 SEHNR and CDR2 FQNEAQ come from the germline V gene (reference sequence). This CDR3 is CASSFQVENTEAFF. CDR3 in DNA: TGTGCCAGCAGCTTTCAGGTGGAAAACACTGAAGCTTTCTTT.